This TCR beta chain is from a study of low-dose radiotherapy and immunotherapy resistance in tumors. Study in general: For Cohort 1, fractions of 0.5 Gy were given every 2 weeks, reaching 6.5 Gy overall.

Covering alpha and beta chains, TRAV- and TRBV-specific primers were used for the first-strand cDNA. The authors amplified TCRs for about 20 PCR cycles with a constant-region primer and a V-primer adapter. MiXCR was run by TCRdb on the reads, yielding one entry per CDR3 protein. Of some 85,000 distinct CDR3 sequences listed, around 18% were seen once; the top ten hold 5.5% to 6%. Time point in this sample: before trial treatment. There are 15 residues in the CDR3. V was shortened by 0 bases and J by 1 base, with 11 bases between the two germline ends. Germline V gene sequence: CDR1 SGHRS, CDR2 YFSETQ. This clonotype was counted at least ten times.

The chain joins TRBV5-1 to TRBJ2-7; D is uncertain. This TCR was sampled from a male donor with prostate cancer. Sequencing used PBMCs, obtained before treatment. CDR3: CASSLVQPQSYEQYF. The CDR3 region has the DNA TGCGCCAGCAGCTTGGTGCAGCCCCAATCCTACGAGCAGTACTTC.